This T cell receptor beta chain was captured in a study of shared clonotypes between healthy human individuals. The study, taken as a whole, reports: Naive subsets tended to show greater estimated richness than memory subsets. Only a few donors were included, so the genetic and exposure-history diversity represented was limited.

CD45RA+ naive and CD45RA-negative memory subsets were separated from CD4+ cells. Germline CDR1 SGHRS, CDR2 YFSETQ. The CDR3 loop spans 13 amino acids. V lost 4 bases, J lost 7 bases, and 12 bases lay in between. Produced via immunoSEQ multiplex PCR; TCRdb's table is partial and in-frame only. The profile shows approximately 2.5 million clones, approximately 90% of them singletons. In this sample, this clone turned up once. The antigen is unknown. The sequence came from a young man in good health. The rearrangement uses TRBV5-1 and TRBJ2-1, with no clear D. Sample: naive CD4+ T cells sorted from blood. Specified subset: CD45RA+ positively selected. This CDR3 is CASSTSGVNEQFF. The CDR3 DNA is TGCGCCAGCAGCACCAGTGGAGTAAATGAGCAGTTCTTC.